A single sample gave rise to the 5 T cell receptor beta chains below, sequenced in a study of OX40 agonist ivuxolimab in advanced cancers. Using immunoSEQ multiplex PCR, the repertoire was profiled, and TCRdb retains in-frame clones only, with some absent. The sample includes about 50,000 clones, roughly 84% of them seen just once. Here the sequenced sample was CD4+ or CD8+ T cells sorted from blood, taken in a trial of the OX40 agonist ivuxolimab. The origin of the receptors is an adult with an advanced solid tumor such as melanoma, head and neck, liver or kidney cancer.

The V call is TRBV11-2, the J call TRBJ1-1, with D unresolved. The CDR3 length is 13 residues. From germline, CDR1 is SGHAT and CDR2 FQNNGV. Trimming removed 6 bases from V and 7 bases from J, with 15 bases in between. CDR3 sequence: CASRLDGGVEAFF. DNA for the CDR3: TGTGCCAGCAGACTGGACGGTGGAGTTGAAGCTTTCTTT.

The chain combines TRBV5-6 with TRBJ2-7; 7 bases are a match to TRBD1. From germline, CDR1 is SGHDT and CDR2 YYEEEE. J was trimmed by 2 bases and V by 5 bases; bases with no gene match: 13. This CDR3 has 16 amino acids. CDR3 loop: CASRFRQGGLPYEQYF. CDR3 bases: TGTGCCAGCAGATTTCGACAGGGTGGCCTTCCCTACGAGCAGTACTTC.

This clone was observed a few times. The chain combines TRBV15 with TRBJ1-4; TRBD1 might be the D (5 bases). The CDR3 spans 13 residues. Trimming took 9 bases from V and 4 from J, leaving 12 bases between them. The germline CDR1 and CDR2 sequences are LNHNV and YYDKDF (reference sequence). CDR3 nucleotides: TGTGCCACTTCCGGTGGGGGTAATGAAAAACTGTTTTTT. As protein: CATSGGGNEKLFF.

J is TRBJ1-1 and V is TRBV2, with D unresolved. Germline V gene data show CDR1 as SNHLY and CDR2 as FYNNEI. The V end lost 3 bases, the J end lost 4 bases, and 9 bases lay between the germline ends. CDR3 length equals 13 residues. CDR3 coding DNA: TGTGCCAGCAGTGATGAGGGTTCCACTGAAGCTTTCTTT. This sequence encodes CASSDEGSTEAFF.

J is TRBJ2-3 and V is TRBV30; 9 bases match TRBD2. With 1 base clipped from V and 0 bases from J, the junction kept 8 bases outside the gene matches. The V gene's germline CDR1 is GTSNPN and CDR2 SVGIG (reference sequence). The CDR3 has 17 residues. CDR3 sequence: CAWSASGMPASTDTQYF. DNA of the CDR3: TGTGCCTGGAGTGCTAGCGGGATGCCCGCTAGCACAGATACGCAGTATTTT.